This T cell receptor beta chain derives from a study of blood T cell repertoires in COVID-19. V lost 1 base to trimming and J lost 5 bases, with 14 bases between them. CDR3 length: 16 residues. Per germline, CDR1 SGHVS and CDR2 FNYEAQ. Original processing notes: Nucleated cell number was recorded as an estimate derived from reference gene primer amplification. The assay was immunoSEQ multiplex PCR, and TCRdb's table has in-frame clones only and misses some. Clonal size and the V and J genes are those of that table, whereas D and trimming came from the DNA. Of a few hundred thousand clones in the sample, about nine tenths were seen once.

The chain is built from TRBV7-6 and TRBJ2-2, with D perhaps TRBD1 (6 bases). The source is a woman aged 40-49 years who had recovered from COVID-19. Sample: peripheral blood. CDR3 protein: CASSLVAQGRTGELFF. CDR3 DNA: TGTGCCAGCAGCTTAGTGGCGCAGGGGCGGACCGGGGAGCTGTTTTTT.